What follows is one T cell receptor beta chain and its context. Trimming pared 4 bases from V and 0 bases from J, leaving 9 bases between. Germline loops: CDR1 MNHEY, CDR2 SVGAGI. The CDR3 length is 14 residues. This specimen belongs to a study of blood T cell repertoires in COVID-19. Overall study context: Samples came from the United States, Italy and Spain, spanning acute and convalescent COVID-19. PBMCs, B-cell-depleted T cells, or T cells were the source of the cDNA or gDNA that made up the material.

Original methodology: From reference gene primer amplification, estimates of nucleated cell counts were derived. Clones were sequenced by immunoSEQ multiplex PCR, and TCRdb holds only the in-frame ones, with some missing. V and J calls and clone size are those listed in that table; D and trimming were worked out from the DNA. The table has roughly 50,000 clones, around 86% seen once. The chain is built from TRBV6-5 and TRBJ1-1; D call uncertain. The source material was peripheral blood. The TCR comes from a woman of 80 years or more with acute or convalescent COVID-19. The CDR3 sequence: CASSLQFLNTEAFF. CDR3 bases: TGTGCCAGCAGTTTGCAGTTTTTGAACACTGAAGCTTTCTTT.